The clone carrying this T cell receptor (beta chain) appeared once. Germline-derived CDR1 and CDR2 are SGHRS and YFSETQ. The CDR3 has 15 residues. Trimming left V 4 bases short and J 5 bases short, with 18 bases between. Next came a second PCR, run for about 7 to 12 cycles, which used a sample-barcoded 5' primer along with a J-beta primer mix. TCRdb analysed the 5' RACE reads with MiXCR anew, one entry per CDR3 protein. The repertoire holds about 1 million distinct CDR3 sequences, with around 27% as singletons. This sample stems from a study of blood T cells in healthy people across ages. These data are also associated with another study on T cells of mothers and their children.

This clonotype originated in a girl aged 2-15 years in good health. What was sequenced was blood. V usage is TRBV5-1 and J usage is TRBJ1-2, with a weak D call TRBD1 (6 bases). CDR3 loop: CASSPDAQGLYGYTF. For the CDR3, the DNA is TGCGCCAGCAGCCCCGACGCGCAGGGGCTTTATGGCTACACCTTC. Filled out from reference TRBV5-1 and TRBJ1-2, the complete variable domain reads KAGVTQTPRYLIKTRGQQVTLSCSPISGHRSVSWYQQTPGQGLQFLFEYFSETQRNKGNFPGRFSGRQFSNSRSEMNVSTLELGDSALYLCASSPDAQGLYGYTFGSGTRLTVV.